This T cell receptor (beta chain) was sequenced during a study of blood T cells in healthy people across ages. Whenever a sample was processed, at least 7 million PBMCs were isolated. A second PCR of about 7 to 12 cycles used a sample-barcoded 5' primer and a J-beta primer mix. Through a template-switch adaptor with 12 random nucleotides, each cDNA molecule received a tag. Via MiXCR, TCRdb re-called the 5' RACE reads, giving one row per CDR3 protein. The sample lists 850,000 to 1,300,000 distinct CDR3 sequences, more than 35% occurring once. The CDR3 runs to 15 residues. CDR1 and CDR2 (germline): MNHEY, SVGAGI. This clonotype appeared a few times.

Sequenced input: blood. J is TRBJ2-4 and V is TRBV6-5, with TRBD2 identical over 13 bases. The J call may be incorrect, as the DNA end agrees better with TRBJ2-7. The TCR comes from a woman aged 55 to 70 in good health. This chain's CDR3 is CASSYVGLAGYEQYF. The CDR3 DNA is TGTGCCAGCAGTTACGTGGGACTAGCGGGATACGAGCAGTACTTC.